This T cell receptor beta chain was identified in a study of T cell clonotyping in hematopoietic cell transplantation. Only in-frame clones appear in the TCRdb table, and some are missing; sequencing was by immunoSEQ multiplex PCR. This table holds around 27,000 clones, roughly three quarters found once. The germline V gene has CDR1 GTSNPN and CDR2 SVGIG (reference sequence). This CDR3 has 14 amino acids. V lost 1 base to trimming and J lost 3 bases, with 13 bases between them. Time point denoted: recipient sample about 28 days before transplant, after cytoreduction. This clonotype originated in a man aged 50 or older with myelodysplastic syndrome. Some clones in this sample may be carry-over from other donors' samples. This sequence joins TRBV30 and TRBJ2-7, with a possible D match to TRBD2 (5 bases). This specimen consisted of peripheral blood mononuclear cells, obtained before stem cell transplant. Here the CDR3 DNA reads TGTGCCTGGAGTGCATGGCGGGTCGGCTACGAGCAGTACTTC. Amino acid sequence: CAWSAWRVGYEQYF.